The 18 T cell receptor beta chains reported below all come from one sample, sequenced in a study of blood T cell repertoires in COVID-19 (dated by TCRdb to 2019 to 2021). The library was obtained by the immunoSEQ multiplex PCR assay. TCRdb limited this immuneACCESS table to in-frame rearrangements with V and J called. A share of clones is missing; checked studies link under half to unresolved V genes, and the rest is unexplained. The table for this sample lists approximately 190,000 clones; 84% of them were counted only once. The biggest ten clones account for roughly 3.2% of the sample. Sequenced input: PBMCs or T cells enriched from blood (not recorded which). Source of these receptors: a woman aged 25 to 45 who had been exposed to COVID-19.

The chain's CDR3 is CASRDSGANTEAFF. The CDR3 DNA is TGTGCCAGCCGTGACTCAGGGGCAAACACTGAAGCTTTCTTT. The chain joins TRBV6-2 or TRBV6-3 to TRBJ1-1; perhaps TRBD1 as D (6 bases). CDR1 and CDR2 from the germline V gene are MNHEY and SVGEGT. Trimming took 8 bases from V and 2 from J, leaving 15 bases between them. The CDR3 consists of 14 residues.

V gene TRBV10-2 combines with J gene TRBJ1-2; unclear D gene. Trimming took off 3 bases at V and 3 bases at J, with 8 bases between the two ends. The CDR3 is 13 amino acids. CDR1 WSHSY and CDR2 SAAADI come from the germline V gene. CDR3 in DNA: TGCGCCAGCAGTGAAGAGCACGACTATGGCTACACCTTC. Translation gives CASSEEHDYGYTF.

The CDR3 DNA follows: TGTGCCAGCTCGAGAGAGATGAACACTGAAGCTTTCTTT. Its protein is CASSREMNTEAFF. The chain has TRBV6-5 and TRBJ1-1; no clear D gene. The V end was cut by 8 bases, the J end by 0 bases, with 10 bases between. This CDR3 spans 13 amino acids. Germline V lookup: CDR1 MNHEY, CDR2 SVGAGI.

The chain is built from TRBV4-1 and TRBJ1-5, with 8 bases fitting TRBD1. Germline-derived CDR1 and CDR2 are MGHRA and YSYEKL. The CDR3 sequence is 16 residues long. The V and J ends lost 0 bases and 5 bases, in that order; junction bases with no gene match: 6. The CDR3 loop reads CASSQDPDRADQPQHF. CDR3 DNA: TGCGCCAGCAGCCAAGATCCGGACAGGGCCGATCAGCCCCAGCATTTT.

This rearrangement joins TRBV27 to TRBJ2-1, with D maybe TRBD2 (6 bases). Per the germline V gene, CDR1 is MNHEY and CDR2 is SMNVEV (reference sequence). V gave up 1 base and J gave up 9 bases, with 16 bases separating them. The CDR3 runs to 15 residues. As DNA, the CDR3 is TGTGCCAGCAGTTTATTTGTACTAGGGAGGCGTGAGCAGTTCTTC. This sequence encodes CASSLFVLGRREQFF.

This chain links TRBV9 with TRBJ2-1; the match to TRBD1 covers 7 bases. Germline values: CDR1 SGDLS, CDR2 YYNGEE. This CDR3 comprises 12 residues. V lost 0 bases and J lost 9; bases outside the gene matches: 0. Written as DNA, the CDR3 is TGTGCCAGCAGCGTAGACAGGGGTGAGCAGTTCTTC. This encodes CASSVDRGEQFF.

This clone was detected a few times. The chain recombines TRBV4-1 with TRBJ1-4; 8 nucleotides match TRBD1. Germline CDR1 reads MGHRA; CDR2 reads YSYEKL. V shed 5 bases, J shed 7 bases, and the junction held 12 bases outside the gene matches. CDR3 length equals 16 residues. CDR3 loop: CASSSRGQGGGEKLFF. CDR3 coding DNA: TGCGCCAGCAGCAGTAGAGGACAGGGAGGGGGTGAAAAACTGTTTTTT.

The genes are TRBV5-8 and TRBJ1-2; the D is unclear. The germline V gene encodes CDR1 SGHTS and CDR2 YDEGEE. Trimming shortened V by 2 bases and J by 5 bases, and 10 bases separated the two germline ends. This CDR3 comprises 13 residues. The CDR3 reads CASSFLEGYGYTF. For the CDR3, the DNA is TGTGCCAGCAGCTTCTTAGAGGGTTATGGCTACACCTTC.

The chain combines TRBV14 with TRBJ2-7, with TRBD2 matching over 7 bases. V lost 1 base, J lost 4 bases, and 1 base stayed unmatched. The germline V gene has CDR1 SGHDN and CDR2 FVKESK. The CDR3 sequence is 13 residues long. The CDR3 here is CASSQGEGYEQYF. DNA of the CDR3: TGTGCCAGCAGCCAAGGGGAGGGGTACGAGCAGTACTTC.

The chain joins TRBV10-2 to TRBJ1-5; maybe TRBD1 (5 bases). The CDR3 loop spans 13 amino acids. From germline, CDR1 is WSHSY and CDR2 SAAADI. V was pared by 7 bases and J by 2 bases, with 9 bases between. CDR3 in DNA: TGCGCCAGCAACGGCAGGGGCAATCAGCCCCAGCATTTT. This gives the protein CASNGRGNQPQHF.

The table lists this clone with a count of one. The V gene is TRBV4-1, the J gene TRBJ2-7; 11 positions match TRBD2. This CDR3 region has 17 residues. V dropped 2 bases and J dropped 6; count of bases not matched to a gene: 12. CDR1 is MGHRA, CDR2 YSYEKL, per germline. The CDR3 DNA follows: TGCGCCAGCAGCCAACCTAGCGGGGGGAACTTTCTCGGCGAGCAGTACTTC. This sequence encodes CASSQPSGGNFLGEQYF.

In this sample, this clone turned up once. The rearrangement joins TRBV19 to TRBJ1-5, with D perhaps matching TRBD1 (5 bases). The ends were cut back, 3 bases at V and 2 bases at J, with 14 bases in the middle. There are 16 residues in the CDR3. From germline, CDR1 is LNHDA and CDR2 SQIVND (reference sequence). CDR3 protein: CASSINRITRNQPQHF. For the CDR3, the DNA is TGTGCCAGTAGTATTAACAGGATTACGCGCAATCAGCCCCAGCATTTT.

The chain couples TRBV4-3 to TRBJ2-7, with TRBD1 matching over 7 bases. The CDR3 consists of 15 residues. Germline CDR1 is LGHNA and CDR2 is YSLEER. Germline trimming cut 0 bases from V and 1 base from J; bases unmatched to any gene: 3. In nucleotides, the CDR3 is TGCGCCAGCAGCCAAGAGGGGACAGTTTCCTACGAGCAGTACTTC. This gives the protein CASSQEGTVSYEQYF.

The chain carries TRBV7-9 and TRBJ1-1; 9 bases align to TRBD1. The CDR3 runs 15 residues. Germline CDR1 reads SEHNR; CDR2 reads FQNEAQ (reference sequence). The ends lost 4 bases at V and 0 bases at J; junction bases unmatched: 3. CDR3 residues: CASSWGQGLNTEAFF. DNA of the CDR3: TGTGCCAGCAGCTGGGGACAGGGCTTGAACACTGAAGCTTTCTTT. The full variable domain, rest sourced from reference TRBV7-9 and TRBJ1-1, is DTGVSQNPRHKITKRGQNVTFRCDPISEHNRLYWYRQTLGQGPEFLTYFQNEAQLEKSRLLSDRFSAERPKGSFSTLEIQRTEQGDSAMYLCASSWGQGLNTEAFFGQGTRLTVV.

The chain employs TRBV29-1 and TRBJ1-1; 7 nucleotides line up with TRBD1. The length of the CDR3 is 13 residues. Germline loops: CDR1 SQVTM, CDR2 ANQGSEA. After removal of 7 bases from V and 3 bases from J, the junction contained 8 bases not matched to a gene. CDR3 region: CSAVGQEYTEAFF. For the CDR3, the DNA is TGCAGCGCCGTAGGACAGGAGTACACTGAAGCTTTCTTT.

The V gene is TRBV20-1, the J gene TRBJ2-7; D remains unclear. CDR1 and CDR2 (germline): DFQATT, SNEGSKA (reference sequence). The CDR3 contains 11 residues. V gave up 5 bases and J gave up 4 bases, with 9 bases separating them. CDR3 in amino acids: CSAPAAYEQYF. As DNA, the CDR3 is TGCAGTGCTCCCGCGGCTTACGAGCAGTACTTC.

V and J are TRBV9 and TRBJ1-3; no definite D call. From germline, CDR1 is SGDLS and CDR2 YYNGEE. With 4 bases removed from V and 2 bases from J, the gap between germline ends came to 19 bases. The CDR3 spans 17 residues. The CDR3 DNA reads TGTGCCAGCAGCACGTTACCGCGACCCGGGGCTGGAAACACCATATATTTT. This codes for CASSTLPRPGAGNTIYF.

V and J are TRBV6-5 and TRBJ1-1; perhaps TRBD1 as D (5 bases). CDR3 length: 15 residues. The germline CDR1 and CDR2 sequences are MNHEY and SVGAGI. V was shortened by 2 bases and J by 1 base, with 11 bases between the two germline ends. CDR3 DNA: TGTGCCAGCAGTTACGGGACGGAGGGGAACACTGAAGCTTTCTTT. Translation gives CASSYGTEGNTEAFF.